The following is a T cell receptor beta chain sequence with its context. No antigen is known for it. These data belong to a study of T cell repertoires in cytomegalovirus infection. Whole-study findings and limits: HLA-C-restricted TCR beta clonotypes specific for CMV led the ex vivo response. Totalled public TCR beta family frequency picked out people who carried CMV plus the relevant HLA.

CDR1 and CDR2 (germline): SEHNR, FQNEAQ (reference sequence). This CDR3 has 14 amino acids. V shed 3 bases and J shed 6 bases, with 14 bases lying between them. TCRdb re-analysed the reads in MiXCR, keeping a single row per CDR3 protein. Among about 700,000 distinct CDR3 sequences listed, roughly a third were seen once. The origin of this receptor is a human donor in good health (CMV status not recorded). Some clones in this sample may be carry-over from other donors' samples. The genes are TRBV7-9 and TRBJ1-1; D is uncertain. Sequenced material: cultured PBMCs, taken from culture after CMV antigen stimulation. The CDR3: CASSFNRAEAEAFF. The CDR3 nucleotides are TGTGCCAGCAGCTTCAATAGGGCAGAGGCTGAAGCTTTCTTT.